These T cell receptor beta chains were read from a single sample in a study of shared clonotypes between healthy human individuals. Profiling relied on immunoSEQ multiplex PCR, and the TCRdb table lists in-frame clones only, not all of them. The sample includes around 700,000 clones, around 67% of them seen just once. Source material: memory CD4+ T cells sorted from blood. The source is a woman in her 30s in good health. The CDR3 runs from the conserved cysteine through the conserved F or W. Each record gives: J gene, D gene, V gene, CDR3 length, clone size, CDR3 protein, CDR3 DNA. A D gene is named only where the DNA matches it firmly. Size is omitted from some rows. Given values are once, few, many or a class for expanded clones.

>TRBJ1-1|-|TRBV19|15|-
CASSISPTSNTEAFF
TGTGCCAGTAGTATCTCCCCAACGTCGAACACTGAAGCTTTCTTT
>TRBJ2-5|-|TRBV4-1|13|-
CASSRAPPETQYF
TGCGCCAGCAGCCGAGCCCCCCCGGAGACCCAGTACTTC
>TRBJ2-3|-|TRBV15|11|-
CATRGGDTQYF
TGTGCCACCAGAGGCGGGGATACGCAGTATTTT
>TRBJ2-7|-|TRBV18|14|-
CASSPRDTKYEQYF
TGTGCCAGCTCACCACGGGACACTAAATACGAGCAGTACTTC
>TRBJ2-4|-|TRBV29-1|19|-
CSVEGNRDWDPSRKNIQYF
TGCAGCGTTGAAGGGAACCGGGACTGGGACCCTTCCCGAAAAAACATTCAGTACTTC
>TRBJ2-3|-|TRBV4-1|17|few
CASRTIEGRHGTDTQYF
TGCGCCAGCAGGACAATCGAGGGGCGCCACGGCACAGATACGCAGTATTTT
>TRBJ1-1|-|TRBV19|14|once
CASLRDPRDTEAFF
TGTGCCAGTTTACGGGACCCGAGGGACACTGAAGCTTTCTTT
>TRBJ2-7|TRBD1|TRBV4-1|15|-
CASSQPDRGSYEQYF
TGCGCCAGCAGCCAACCTGACAGGGGCTCCTACGAGCAGTACTTC
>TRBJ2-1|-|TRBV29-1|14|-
CSVGVGLDYNEQFF
TGCAGCGTTGGGGTTGGCCTAGATTACAATGAGCAGTTCTTC
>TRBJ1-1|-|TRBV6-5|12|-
CASTGRGRKAFF
TGTGCCAGCACCGGACGCGGGCGGAAAGCTTTCTTT
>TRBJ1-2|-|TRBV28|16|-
CASSLVPGSAGSGYTF
TGTGCCAGCAGTCTCGTCCCAGGATCGGCTGGGTCGGGCTACACCTTC
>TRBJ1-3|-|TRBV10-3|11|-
CAQGTSNTIYF
TGTGCCCAGGGGACTTCAAACACCATATATTTT
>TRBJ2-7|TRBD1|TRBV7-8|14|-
CASSFRDSPYEQYF
TGTGCCAGCAGCTTCCGGGACAGCCCCTACGAGCAGTACTTC